These T cell receptor beta chains were read from a single sample in a study of blood T cell repertoires in COVID-19. Data came from immunoSEQ multiplex PCR; TCRdb stores just in-frame clones and leaves some out. The sample consists of 54,000 or so clones, roughly 88% of them appearing once. The specimen was peripheral blood. Every receptor here comes from a woman aged 80 or over with acute or convalescent COVID-19. The CDR3 runs from the conserved cysteine through the conserved F or W. D genes are given only for firm matches. The size entry is marked missing in some rows and otherwise reads once, few, many or a size class.

CDR3aa: CASSPPGLGADTQYF
CDR3nt: TGTGCCAGCTCACCACCCGGTCTCGGGGCAGATACGCAGTATTTT
v_gene: TRBV18
j_gene: TRBJ2-3
abundance: .
d_gene: .

CDR3aa: CASRMGEGKETQYF
CDR3nt: TGTGCCAGCAGAATGGGGGAGGGCAAAGAGACCCAGTACTTC
v_gene: TRBV2
j_gene: TRBJ2-5
abundance: .
d_gene: TRBD2

CDR3aa: CASSFGTSGYNEQFF
CDR3nt: TGTGCCAGCAGCTTCGGGACTAGCGGATACAATGAGCAGTTCTTC
v_gene: TRBV7-2
j_gene: TRBJ2-1
abundance: .
d_gene: TRBD2

CDR3aa: CASSKVGGQEWQDTEAFF
CDR3nt: TGTGCCAGCAGCAAAGTCGGGGGTCAGGAGTGGCAGGACACTGAAGCTTTCTTT
v_gene: TRBV21-1
j_gene: TRBJ1-1
abundance: once
d_gene: .

CDR3aa: CASSLIGRTEAFF
CDR3nt: TGTGCCAGCAGTTTGATTGGGAGGACTGAAGCTTTCTTT
v_gene: TRBV27
j_gene: TRBJ1-1
abundance: once
d_gene: .

CDR3aa: CASSYYRGQETQYF
CDR3nt: TGTGCCAGCAGTTATTACAGGGGACAAGAGACCCAGTACTTC
v_gene: TRBV6-5
j_gene: TRBJ2-5
abundance: .
d_gene: TRBD1

CDR3aa: CASSKASSLNATTCFNWGYTF
CDR3nt: TGTGCCAGCAGCAAAGCTTCCAGTCTTAATGCGACAACTTGTTTTAACTGGGGCTACACCTTC
v_gene: TRBV21-1
j_gene: TRBJ1-2
abundance: .
d_gene: .

CDR3aa: CASSSSGYGYTF
CDR3nt: TGTGCCAGTAGTTCCTCGGGATATGGCTACACCTTC
v_gene: TRBV19
j_gene: TRBJ1-2
abundance: .
d_gene: .

CDR3aa: CASSLVGGTGEQYF
CDR3nt: TGCGCCAGCAGCTTGGTAGGGGGTACGGGCGAGCAGTACTTC
v_gene: TRBV5-1
j_gene: TRBJ2-7
abundance: .
d_gene: .

CDR3aa: CAWSVIGSGRQFF
CDR3nt: TGTGCCTGGAGTGTAATAGGTAGCGGGAGACAGTTCTTC
v_gene: TRBV30
j_gene: TRBJ2-1
abundance: .
d_gene: TRBD2

CDR3aa: CASSATGGQPQHF
CDR3nt: TGTGCCAGCAGTGCCACAGGGGGCCAGCCCCAGCATTTT
v_gene: TRBV12-3/TRBV12-4
j_gene: TRBJ1-5
abundance: .
d_gene: TRBD1

CDR3aa: CASSLQGAPNSPLHF
CDR3nt: TGTGCCAGCAGCTTGCAGGGGGCTCCTAATTCACCCCTCCACTTT
v_gene: TRBV5-6
j_gene: TRBJ1-6
abundance: .
d_gene: TRBD1

CDR3aa: CASSSILTDGQFNYGYTF
CDR3nt: TGTGCCAGCAGCTCGATCCTGACGGACGGACAATTTAACTATGGCTACACCTTC
v_gene: TRBV9
j_gene: TRBJ1-2
abundance: .
d_gene: .

CDR3aa: CASLAGTGGKETQYF
CDR3nt: TGTGCCAGTCTGGCCGGGACAGGGGGTAAGGAGACCCAGTACTTC
v_gene: TRBV6-5
j_gene: TRBJ2-5
abundance: few
d_gene: TRBD1

CDR3aa: CASSIRPQGNYEQYF
CDR3nt: TGTGCCAGTAGTATTCGACCACAGGGAAACTACGAGCAGTACTTC
v_gene: TRBV19
j_gene: TRBJ2-7
abundance: .
d_gene: .

CDR3aa: CASSYKSGGRSVSYNEQFF
CDR3nt: TGTGCCAGTAGTTACAAGAGCGGGGGCCGTTCTGTCTCCTACAATGAGCAGTTCTTC
v_gene: TRBV19
j_gene: TRBJ2-1
abundance: .
d_gene: TRBD2

CDR3aa: CAWSVRGLGTEAFF
CDR3nt: TGTGCCTGGAGTGTGAGGGGGCTGGGGACTGAAGCTTTCTTT
v_gene: TRBV30
j_gene: TRBJ1-1
abundance: .
d_gene: TRBD1

CDR3aa: CASSIKDRPNQPQHF
CDR3nt: TGTGCCAGTAGTATAAAGGACAGGCCCAATCAGCCCCAGCATTTT
v_gene: TRBV19
j_gene: TRBJ1-5
abundance: .
d_gene: TRBD1

CDR3aa: CASSLYQGGQPQHF
CDR3nt: TGTGCCAGCAGCTTGTACCAGGGAGGTCAGCCCCAGCATTTT
v_gene: TRBV5-6
j_gene: TRBJ1-5
abundance: .
d_gene: .

CDR3aa: CASSPRGRDQPQHF
CDR3nt: TGTGCCAGCAGTCCTAGGGGCAGGGATCAGCCCCAGCATTTT
v_gene: TRBV6-5
j_gene: TRBJ1-5
abundance: .
d_gene: .

CDR3aa: CASSSGTGAEQYF
CDR3nt: TGTGCCAGCAGTTCCGGGACAGGGGCCGAGCAGTACTTC
v_gene: TRBV7-3
j_gene: TRBJ2-7
abundance: .
d_gene: TRBD1

CDR3aa: CASSLSVASTGEKLFF
CDR3nt: TGTGCCAGCTCACTTAGCGTAGCCTCGACGGGTGAAAAACTGTTTTTT
v_gene: TRBV18
j_gene: TRBJ1-4
abundance: .
d_gene: .

CDR3aa: CASSPDGNQPQHF
CDR3nt: TGCGCCAGCAGCCCCGACGGGAATCAGCCCCAGCATTTT
v_gene: TRBV4-1
j_gene: TRBJ1-5
abundance: once
d_gene: .

CDR3aa: CASSNTGRNSNQPQHF
CDR3nt: TGTGCCAGTAGTAACACAGGACGGAATAGCAATCAGCCCCAGCATTTT
v_gene: TRBV19
j_gene: TRBJ1-5
abundance: .
d_gene: .

CDR3aa: CASRAAGGNNQPQHF
CDR3nt: TGCGCCAGCAGGGCCGCGGGGGGCAACAATCAGCCCCAGCATTTT
v_gene: TRBV10-2
j_gene: TRBJ1-5
abundance: .
d_gene: .

CDR3aa: CNWTVACYEQYF
CDR3nt: TGCAACTGGACAGTAGCGTGCTACGAGCAGTACTTC
v_gene: TRBV29-1
j_gene: TRBJ2-7
abundance: .
d_gene: .

CDR3aa: CASRQLPQGQGWGYTF
CDR3nt: TGTGCCAGCAGGCAATTACCACAGGGACAGGGGTGGGGCTACACCTTC
v_gene: TRBV27
j_gene: TRBJ1-2
abundance: .
d_gene: TRBD1

CDR3aa: CASSLGSEKLFF
CDR3nt: TGTGCCAGCAGCTTAGGGAGTGAAAAACTGTTTTTT
v_gene: TRBV11-3
j_gene: TRBJ1-4
abundance: .
d_gene: .

CDR3aa: CASSLGTANYGYTF
CDR3nt: TGCGCCAGCAGCTTGGGGACAGCTAACTATGGCTACACCTTC
v_gene: TRBV5-1
j_gene: TRBJ1-2
abundance: .
d_gene: .

CDR3aa: CASSLRQGDEKLFF
CDR3nt: TGTGCCAGCAGCTTAAGACAGGGGGATGAAAAACTGTTTTTT
v_gene: TRBV7-9
j_gene: TRBJ1-4
abundance: .
d_gene: TRBD1

CDR3aa: CASSRDIVTSSNQPQHF
CDR3nt: TGTGCCAGTAGTAGAGACATCGTGACTTCTAGCAATCAGCCCCAGCATTTT
v_gene: TRBV19
j_gene: TRBJ1-5
abundance: few
d_gene: .

CDR3aa: CASTPGERRSTDTQYF
CDR3nt: TGTGCCAGTACGCCCGGGGAGCGGAGAAGCACAGATACGCAGTATTTT
v_gene: TRBV19
j_gene: TRBJ2-3
abundance: .
d_gene: .

CDR3aa: CASSRSGMNTEAFF
CDR3nt: TGTGCCAGCAGTCGTTCAGGAATGAACACTGAAGCTTTCTTT
v_gene: TRBV27
j_gene: TRBJ1-1
abundance: .
d_gene: .

CDR3aa: CASSQVGSGSYGYTF
CDR3nt: TGTGCCAGCAGCCAAGTGGGTTCGGGGTCTTATGGCTACACCTTC
v_gene: TRBV3-1/TRBV3-2
j_gene: TRBJ1-2
abundance: .
d_gene: .

CDR3aa: CASSKGGQDYEQYF
CDR3nt: TGTGCCAGCAGCAAGGGGGGACAGGACTACGAGCAGTACTTC
v_gene: TRBV21-1
j_gene: TRBJ2-7
abundance: .
d_gene: .

CDR3aa: CASSFDREGNQPQHF
CDR3nt: TGCGCCAGCAGCTTCGACAGGGAGGGCAATCAGCCCCAGCATTTT
v_gene: TRBV4-1
j_gene: TRBJ1-5
abundance: .
d_gene: TRBD1

CDR3aa: CASSTPGHLDSPLHF
CDR3nt: TGTGCCAGCAGTACACCGGGTCACTTAGATTCACCCCTCCACTTT
v_gene: TRBV27
j_gene: TRBJ1-6
abundance: .
d_gene: .

CDR3aa: CASSPLRPRQGKGSNTEAFF
CDR3nt: TGTGCCAGCAGCCCCCTCAGACCCAGACAGGGGAAAGGGAGTAACACTGAAGCTTTCTTT
v_gene: TRBV3-1/TRBV3-2
j_gene: TRBJ1-1
abundance: .
d_gene: TRBD1

CDR3aa: CASSLTLGGSTEAFF
CDR3nt: TGTGCCAGCAGCTTAACCCTGGGAGGGTCGACTGAAGCTTTCTTT
v_gene: TRBV7-3
j_gene: TRBJ1-1
abundance: .
d_gene: .

CDR3aa: CASSEARGNTEAFF
CDR3nt: TGTGCCAGCAGTGAAGCAAGGGGGAACACTGAAGCTTTCTTT
v_gene: TRBV6-1
j_gene: TRBJ1-1
abundance: .
d_gene: .

CDR3aa: CASSLNQGLEQFF
CDR3nt: TGTGCCAGCAGCCTGAACCAGGGACTTGAGCAGTTCTTC
v_gene: TRBV6-4
j_gene: TRBJ2-1
abundance: .
d_gene: .

CDR3aa: CASSPTGTSLADTQYF
CDR3nt: TGTGCCAGCAGCCCAACAGGGACATCCTTGGCAGATACGCAGTATTTT
v_gene: TRBV9
j_gene: TRBJ2-3
abundance: .
d_gene: .

CDR3aa: CASSLLVNTGELFF
CDR3nt: TGTGCCAGCAGCTTACTAGTGAACACCGGGGAGCTGTTTTTT
v_gene: TRBV7-3
j_gene: TRBJ2-2
abundance: .
d_gene: .

CDR3aa: CASSPPATGLSTEAFF
CDR3nt: TGTGCCAGCTCACCTCCCGCGACAGGGTTGAGCACTGAAGCTTTCTTT
v_gene: TRBV18
j_gene: TRBJ1-1
abundance: .
d_gene: TRBD1

CDR3aa: CSASRPGRTTYEQFF
CDR3nt: TGCAGTGCCAGTCGACCCGGGAGAACAACATATGAGCAGTTCTTC
v_gene: TRBV20-1
j_gene: TRBJ2-1
abundance: .
d_gene: .

CDR3aa: CASSQERLARSEQYF
CDR3nt: TGTGCCAGCAGCCAAGAGAGACTAGCGCGATCCGAGCAGTACTTC
v_gene: TRBV4-2
j_gene: TRBJ2-7
abundance: few
d_gene: TRBD2

CDR3aa: CASSQDYSSRGSGELFF
CDR3nt: TGTGCCAGCAGCCAAGATTATAGCTCGAGGGGGAGCGGGGAGCTGTTTTTT
v_gene: TRBV3-1/TRBV3-2
j_gene: TRBJ2-2
abundance: .
d_gene: .